The rows below give T cell receptor beta chains drawn from one sample of a study of T cells in Graves' hyperthyroidism and ophthalmopathy. TCRdb itself ran the multiplex PCR reads through MiXCR, one entry per CDR3 protein. Among about 300,000 distinct CDR3 sequences, roughly 18% were seen once, and the ten largest hold approximately 35%. Sequenced: blood. These receptors all stem from a man aged 45-65 years with Graves' ophthalmopathy. Both conserved end residues are trimmed from each CDR3. D genes are given only for firm matches.

cdr3_aa	d_call	v_call	j_call
ASSIGTSPNEKLF	.	TRBV2	TRBJ1-4
ASSVSAGEPTETQY	TRBD2	TRBV9	TRBJ2-5
ASSLEGGQGAREQF	.	TRBV5-4	TRBJ2-1
ASSPSLAGLQETQY	TRBD2	TRBV7-8	TRBJ2-5
ATSGRTGSLNTGELF	.	TRBV24-1	TRBJ2-2
ASRATGEVETQY	TRBD1	TRBV2	TRBJ2-5
ASSGRRTSGRNAYNEQF	TRBD2	TRBV7-2	TRBJ2-1
AWSVGLLEQY	.	TRBV30	TRBJ2-7
ATSDQDSNQPQH	.	TRBV24-1	TRBJ1-5
ASSSRQGGAGNQPQH	TRBD1	TRBV6-1	TRBJ1-5
ASSLRGGRGVYEQY	.	TRBV6-1	TRBJ2-7
ASTQARGEETQY	.	TRBV12-3/TRBV12-4	TRBJ2-5
ASSPTHTGYT	.	TRBV14	TRBJ1-2
ASSSGLAGVERYEQY	TRBD2	TRBV5-6	TRBJ2-7
ASSYPRDKNIQY	.	TRBV6-5	TRBJ2-4
SASGRAYRELF	TRBD2	TRBV20-1	TRBJ2-2
SAGGKSGWSNEQF	.	TRBV20-1	TRBJ2-1
ASSQVDRLDGYT	.	TRBV9	TRBJ1-2
ASSPLRGVDSNQPQH	TRBD1	TRBV27	TRBJ1-5
ASSLGTGYTHYEQY	TRBD1	TRBV12-3/TRBV12-4	TRBJ2-7
ASSPLDGGLNDEQY	.	TRBV18	TRBJ2-7
ASSFQGVEQY	.	TRBV5-1	TRBJ2-7
ASSYPGQARYEQY	TRBD1	TRBV11-2	TRBJ2-7
ASSLSSGYTGELF	TRBD2	TRBV28	TRBJ2-2
ASSEGGSGLIGQY	.	TRBV6-1	TRBJ2-7